One T cell receptor beta chain is described in this entry. The data were taken from a study of OX40 agonist ivuxolimab in advanced cancers. Whole-study context: Every patient in dose escalation had hepatocellular carcinoma, melanoma, renal cell or head and neck cancer. From roughly 23 to 85 years was the age range, with a mean of around 54 years, and about 83% were male.

TCRdb's table, derived via immunoSEQ multiplex PCR, lists solely in-frame clones and lacks some. The sample lists just under 85,000 clones; around 78% were seen once. Patients had blood sampled at baseline and again on cycle 4 day 1 and cycle 7 day 1. Sequences were derived from CD4+ or CD8+ T cells sorted from blood, sampled in a trial of the OX40 agonist ivuxolimab. The sequence was obtained from an adult with an advanced solid tumor such as melanoma, head and neck, liver or kidney cancer.

This chain's CDR3 is CASRQTGDTQYF. The CDR3 DNA sequence: TGTGCCAGCAGGCAGACGGGTGATACGCAGTATTTT. The V call is TRBV2, the J call TRBJ2-3, with D unclear. Germline CDR1 and CDR2: SNHLY and FYNNEI. The CDR3 runs 12 residues. Trimming removed 6 bases from V and 6 bases from J, with 10 bases in between.